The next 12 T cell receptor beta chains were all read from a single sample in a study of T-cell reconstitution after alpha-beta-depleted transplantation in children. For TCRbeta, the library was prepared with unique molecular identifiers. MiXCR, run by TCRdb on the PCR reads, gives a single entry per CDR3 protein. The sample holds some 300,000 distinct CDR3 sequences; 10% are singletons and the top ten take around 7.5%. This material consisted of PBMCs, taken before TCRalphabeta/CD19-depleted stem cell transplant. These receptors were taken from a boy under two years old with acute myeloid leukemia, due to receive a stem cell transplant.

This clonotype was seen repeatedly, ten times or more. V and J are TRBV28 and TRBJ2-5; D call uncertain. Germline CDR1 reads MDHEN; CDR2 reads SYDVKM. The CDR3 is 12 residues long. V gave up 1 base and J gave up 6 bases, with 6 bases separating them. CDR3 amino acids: CASSLYMQTQYF. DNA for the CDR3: TGTGCCAGCAGTTTATACATGCAGACCCAGTACTTC.

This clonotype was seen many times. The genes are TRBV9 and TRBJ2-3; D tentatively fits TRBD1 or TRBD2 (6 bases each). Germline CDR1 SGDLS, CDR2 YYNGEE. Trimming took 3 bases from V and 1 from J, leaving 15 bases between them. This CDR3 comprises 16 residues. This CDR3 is CASSAKGGPGTDTQYF. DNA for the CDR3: TGTGCCAGCAGCGCCAAGGGGGGCCCGGGCACAGATACGCAGTATTTT.

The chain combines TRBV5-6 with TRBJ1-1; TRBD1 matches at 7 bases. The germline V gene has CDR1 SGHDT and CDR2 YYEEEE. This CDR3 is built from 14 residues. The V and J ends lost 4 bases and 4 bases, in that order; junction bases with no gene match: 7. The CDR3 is CASSARGGSTEAFF. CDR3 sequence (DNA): TGTGCCAGCAGCGCCAGGGGGGGAAGCACTGAAGCTTTCTTT. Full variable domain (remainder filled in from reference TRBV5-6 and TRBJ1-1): DAGVTQSPTHLIKTRGQQVTLRCSPKSGHDTVSWYQQALGQGPQFIFQYYEEEERQRGNFPDRFSGHQFPNYSSELNVNALLLGDSALYLCASSARGGSTEAFFGQGTRLTVV.

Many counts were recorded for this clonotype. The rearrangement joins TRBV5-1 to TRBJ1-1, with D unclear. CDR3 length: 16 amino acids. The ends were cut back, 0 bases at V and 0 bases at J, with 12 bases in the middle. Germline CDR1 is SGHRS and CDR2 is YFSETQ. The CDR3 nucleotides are TGCGCCAGCAGCTTGGGGGGAGTAGGTATGAACACTGAAGCTTTCTTT. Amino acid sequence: CASSLGGVGMNTEAFF.

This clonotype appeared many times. CDR3 residues: CASSRRTRGTGELFF. Here the CDR3 DNA reads TGTGCCAGCAGCCGACGGACTAGGGGCACCGGGGAGCTGTTTTTT. The J gene is TRBJ2-2, the V gene TRBV11-2; TRBD2 aligns across 7 bases. The CDR3 loop spans 15 amino acids. V shed 5 bases, J shed 4 bases, and the junction held 7 bases outside the gene matches. CDR1 SGHAT and CDR2 FQNNGV come from the germline V gene.

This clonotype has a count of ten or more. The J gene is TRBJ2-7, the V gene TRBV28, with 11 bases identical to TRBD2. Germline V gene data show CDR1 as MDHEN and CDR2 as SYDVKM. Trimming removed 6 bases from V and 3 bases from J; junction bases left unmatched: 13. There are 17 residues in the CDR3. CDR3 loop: CASRPSLLAGEFYEQYF. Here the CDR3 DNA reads TGTGCCAGCAGACCCTCACTACTAGCGGGGGAATTCTACGAGCAGTACTTC.

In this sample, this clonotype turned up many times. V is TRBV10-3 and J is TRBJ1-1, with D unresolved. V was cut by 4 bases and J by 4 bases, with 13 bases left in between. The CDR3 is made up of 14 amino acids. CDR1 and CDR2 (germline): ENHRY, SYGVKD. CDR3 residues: CAISVELPLTEAFF. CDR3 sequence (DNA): TGTGCCATCAGTGTTGAACTCCCGCTCACTGAAGCTTTCTTT.

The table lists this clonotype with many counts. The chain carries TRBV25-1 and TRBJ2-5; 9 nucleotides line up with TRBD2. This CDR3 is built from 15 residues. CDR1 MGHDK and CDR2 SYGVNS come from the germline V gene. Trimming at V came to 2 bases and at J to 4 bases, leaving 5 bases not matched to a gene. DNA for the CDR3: TGTGCCAGCAGTGAACCGATAGCGGGAGCAGAGACCCAGTACTTC. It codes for CASSEPIAGAETQYF. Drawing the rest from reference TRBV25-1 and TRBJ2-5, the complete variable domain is EADIYQTPRYLVIGTGKKITLECSQTMGHDKMYWYQQDPGMELHLIHYSYGVNSTEKGDLSSESTVSRIRTEHFPLTLESARPSHTSQYLCASSEPIAGAETQYFGPGTRLLVL.

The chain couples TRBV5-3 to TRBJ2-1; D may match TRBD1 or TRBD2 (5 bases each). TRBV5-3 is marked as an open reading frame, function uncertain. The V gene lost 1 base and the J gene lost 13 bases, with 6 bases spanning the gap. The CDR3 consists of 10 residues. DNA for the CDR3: TGTGCCAGAAGCTTGCGGGGCCAGTTCTTC. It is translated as CARSLRGQFF.

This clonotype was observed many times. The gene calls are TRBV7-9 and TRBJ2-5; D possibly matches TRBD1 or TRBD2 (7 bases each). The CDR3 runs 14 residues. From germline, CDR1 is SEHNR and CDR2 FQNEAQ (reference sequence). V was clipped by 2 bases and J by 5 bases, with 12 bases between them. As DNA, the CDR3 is TGTGCCAGCAGCTTAATGCAGGGGGGGGAGACCCAGTACTTC. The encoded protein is CASSLMQGGETQYF.

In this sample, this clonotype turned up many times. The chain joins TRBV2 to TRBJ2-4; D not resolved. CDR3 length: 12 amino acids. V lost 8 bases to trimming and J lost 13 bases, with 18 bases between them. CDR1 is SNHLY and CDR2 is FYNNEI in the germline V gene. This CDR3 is CASLDPTRKQYF. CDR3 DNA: TGTGCCAGCCTCGACCCGACTCGGAAACAGTACTTC.

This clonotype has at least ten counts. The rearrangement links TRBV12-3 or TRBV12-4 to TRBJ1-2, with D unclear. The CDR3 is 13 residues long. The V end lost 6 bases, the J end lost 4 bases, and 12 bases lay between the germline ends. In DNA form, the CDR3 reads TGTGCCAGCAGCCTTACACCCGGCTATGGCTACACCTTC. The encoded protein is CASSLTPGYGYTF.